This T cell receptor (beta chain) originates from a study of beta chain features in type 1 diabetes. Study in general: The patient and healthy donor groups were comparable for age, gender and cell yields. Study-level findings and limits: Patients' naive, central memory and regulatory TCRB repertoires appeared more alike than those of healthy donors. TCRB CDR3 length was moderately but significantly reduced in all four CD4+ subsets of Type 1 diabetes patients.

As regards this clone: Its antigen is still unknown.

Isolated RNA was reverse transcribed in full, so expressed TCRB transcripts were sequenced. Repertoires were generated with immunoSEQ multiplex PCR, while TCRdb's copy carries only in-frame clones and drops some. The sample lists a few hundred thousand clones; about 12% were seen once. In total, each donor contributed a single heparinised blood draw that averaged about 120 mL. Sorting with CD45RO/CCR7/CD25/CD127/CD95/CD27 yielded naive, central memory, regulatory and stem-like memory CD4+ cells. Trimming took off 10 bases at V and 4 bases at J, with 16 bases between the two ends. Germline V gene lookup returns CDR1 MNHNY and CDR2 SVGAGI (reference sequence). CDR3 size: 13 residues.

The sequence came from a young woman with type 1 diabetes. Material for sequencing was naive CD4+ T cells from blood. The V gene is TRBV6-6, the J gene TRBJ1-2; tentative D call: TRBD1 (5 bases). CDR3 DNA sequence: TGTGCCACCAATGGCGGGGCAGGCTATGGCTACACCTTC. The encoded protein is CATNGGAGYGYTF.